This T cell receptor beta chain comes out of a study of T cell repertoires in cytomegalovirus infection (dated by TCRdb to between 2019 and 2020). Context from the whole study: The HLA type of each donor mattered for the analysis, because public TCR beta signatures pointed to carriage of CMV infection along with the matching HLA type.

The investigation overall reported the following: In both this cohort and an independent roughly 400-donor cohort, the cumulative frequency of public TCR beta family members distinguished carriers of CMV infection plus the relevant HLA type. The ex vivo response was dominated by HLA-C-restricted CMV-specific TCR beta clonotypes, which also provided the single most frequent clonotype in two of eight donors.

V is cut by 6 bases and J by 9 bases, and the space between the germline ends is 12 bases. According to the germline V gene, CDR1 reads SGHTA and CDR2 reads FQGTGA. The CDR3 runs 12 residues from the cysteine to the phenylalanine. Just the 36-base CDR3 DNA is kept, in frame starting at base 1. Comment on this clonotype: Its specific antigen is unknown. A much bigger clone sits one base away, suggesting this may be a read error.

Sequencing was performed on an Illumina HiSeq 1500. TCRdb passed the public sequencing reads through fastp at Q25 and MiXCR, retaining productive beta sequences. Every distinct CDR3 protein forms one entry, paired with its most common genes and DNA. The table for this sample lists more than 150,000 distinct CDR3 sequences; under 25% of them were counted only once. In total, the top ten clones hold 2.5% to 3% of the sample. This chain is built from TRBV7-3 and TRBJ1-5, with TRBD1 as a weak D call on 5 bases. The sequencing input was PBMCs. The sequence came from a human donor in good health (CMV status not recorded). Some clones in this sample may be carry-over from other donors' samples. The DNA reads TGTGCCAGCAGGGCAGGGAGTCGGCCCCAGCATTTT. This codes for CASRAGSRPQHF. With the portions outside the CDR3 filled from the reference TRBV7-3 and TRBJ1-5 genes, the complete variable region becomes GAGVSQTPSNKVTEKGKYVELRCDPISGHTALYWYRQSLGQGPEFLIYFQGTGAADDSGLPNDRFFAVRPEGSVSTLKIQRTERGDSAVYLCASRAGSRPQHFGDGTRLSIL.